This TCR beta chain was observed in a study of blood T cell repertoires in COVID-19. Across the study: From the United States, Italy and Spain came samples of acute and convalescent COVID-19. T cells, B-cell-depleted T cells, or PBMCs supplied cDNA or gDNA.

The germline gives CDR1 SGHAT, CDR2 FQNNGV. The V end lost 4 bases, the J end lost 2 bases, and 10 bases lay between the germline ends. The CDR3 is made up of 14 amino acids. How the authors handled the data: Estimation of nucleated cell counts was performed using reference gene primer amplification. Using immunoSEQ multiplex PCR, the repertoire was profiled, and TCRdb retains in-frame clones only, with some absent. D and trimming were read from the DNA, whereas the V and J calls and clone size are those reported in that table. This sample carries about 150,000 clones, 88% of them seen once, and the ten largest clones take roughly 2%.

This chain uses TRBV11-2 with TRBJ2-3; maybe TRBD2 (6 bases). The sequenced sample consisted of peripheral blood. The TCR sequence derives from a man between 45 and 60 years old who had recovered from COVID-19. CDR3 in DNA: TGTGCCAGCAGCTCACGGACTAACACAGATACGCAGTATTTT. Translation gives CASSSRTNTDTQYF.